These 14 T cell receptor beta chains share one sample of origin, sequenced in a study of CD8+CD57+ T cells in acquired aplastic anemia. The study profiled TCR beta VDJ and CDR3 using genomic DNA as template. MiXCR, applied by TCRdb to the reads, yields one record per CDR3 protein. This table holds some 210,000 distinct CDR3 sequences, roughly 57% found once. The sample consisted of sorted CD4+, CD8+, or CD8+CD57+ T cells (not recorded which) from PBMCs. These receptor sequences come from a human donor in good health.

This clonotype was recorded a few times. V and J are TRBV2 and TRBJ1-4, with 7 bases identical to TRBD1. V trimming: 3 bases; J trimming: 7 bases; junction bases outside the gene matches: 5. Germline V CDR1 and CDR2: SNHLY, FYNNEI. The CDR3 has 14 amino acids. CDR3 DNA sequence: TGTGCCAGCAGTGAGTACAGGGGACGTGAAAAACTGTTTTTT. Protein sequence: CASSEYRGREKLFF.

This clonotype was seen ten or more times. The chain uses TRBV7-8 and TRBJ1-2, with 8 bases matching TRBD1. This CDR3 is 18 amino acids long. The ends lost 1 base at V and 3 bases at J; junction bases unmatched: 13. The germline CDR1 and CDR2 sequences are SGHVS and FQNEAQ. The CDR3 region has the DNA TGTGCCAGCAGCTTAGGGGGAAATCCTCAGGGGGCCGACTATGGCTACACCTTC. Protein sequence: CASSLGGNPQGADYGYTF. The entire variable domain, with the rest obtained from reference TRBV7-8 and TRBJ1-2, is as follows: GAGVSQSPRYKVAKRGQDVALRCDPISGHVSLFWYQQALGQGPEFLTYFQNEAQLDKSGLPSDRFFAERPEGSVSTLKIQRTQQEDSAVYLCASSLGGNPQGADYGYTFGSGTRLTVV.

In the case of this clonotype: One junction end disagrees with the germline gene, perhaps due to a read error. The J gene is TRBJ1-2, the V gene TRBV9; D is possibly TRBD1 (5 bases). Germline CDR1 and CDR2: SGDLS and YYNGEE. The CDR3 contains 18 residues. The CDR3 bases are TGTGCCAGCAGCCCGACGGCGACGGGGGGGAGCGGTATCTATGGCTGCACCTTC. Protein: CASSPTATGGSGIYGCTF.

V gene TRBV20-1 combines with J gene TRBJ1-2; D ambiguous. CDR3 length equals 11 residues. V gave up 6 bases and J gave up 5 bases, with 10 bases separating them. Germline assignment: CDR1 DFQATT and CDR2 SNEGSKA (reference sequence). The CDR3 DNA is TGCAGTGCAAGACTGGATTATGGCTACACCTTC. This gives the protein CSARLDYGYTF.

This chain links TRBV19 with TRBJ2-7, with a possible D match to TRBD1 (5 bases). The CDR3 has 13 amino acids. Per germline, CDR1 LNHDA and CDR2 SQIVND (reference sequence). Trimming stripped 0 bases from V and 4 bases from J, with 7 bases between. The CDR3 protein is CASSIDRGYEQYF. CDR3 coding DNA: TGTGCCAGTAGTATAGATAGGGGTTACGAGCAGTACTTC.

This clonotype was observed a few times. V is TRBV7-8 and J is TRBJ2-7; 15 bases align to TRBD2. Germline values: CDR1 SGHVS, CDR2 FQNEAQ. This CDR3 spans 18 amino acids. The V segment lost 5 bases and the J segment 5 bases; nucleotides outside the gene matches: 13. In DNA form, the CDR3 reads TGTGCCAGCAGCCAAGAGCGTGGACTAGCGGGGGGGCGTAACGAGCAGTACTTC. Its translation is CASSQERGLAGGRNEQYF.

The genes are TRBV2 and TRBJ2-2, with 7 nucleotides matching TRBD2. Germline V gene data show CDR1 as SNHLY and CDR2 as FYNNEI. V lost 6 bases, J lost 7 bases, and 5 bases stayed unmatched. The CDR3 extends over 13 amino acids. In DNA form, the CDR3 reads TGTGCCAGCAGAGGGGCTAGCGGCGGGGAGCTGTTTTTT. Translated, it gives CASRGASGGELFF.

The CDR3 DNA is TGCAGCGTTGAATTCGGACTAAGCGGCGAGCAGTACTTC. It is translated as CSVEFGLSGEQYF. The V and J genes are TRBV29-1 and TRBJ2-7; the D gene is possibly TRBD2 (6 bases). Looked up from germline, CDR1 is SQVTM and CDR2 is ANQGSEA. Trimming took off 2 bases at V and 6 bases at J, with 14 bases between the two ends. This CDR3 contains 13 residues.

The rearrangement joins TRBV19 to TRBJ1-4; 7 nucleotides line up with TRBD1. The germline V gene has CDR1 LNHDA and CDR2 SQIVND (reference sequence). The CDR3 extends over 14 amino acids. Trimming at V came to 5 bases and at J to 3 bases, leaving 3 bases not matched to a gene. The CDR3 DNA sequence: TGTGCCAGTAGTGTACAGGGGTCTAATGAAAAACTGTTTTTT. It codes for CASSVQGSNEKLFF.

This clonotype has just a few counts. V usage is TRBV7-9 and J usage is TRBJ2-2, with no clear D. Germline V gene data show CDR1 as SEHNR and CDR2 as FQNEAQ (reference sequence). V lost 5 bases, J lost 6 bases, and 10 bases lay in between. The CDR3 runs 13 residues. The CDR3 sequence is CASSDSWSGELFF. CDR3 coding DNA: TGTGCCAGCAGCGATAGTTGGTCCGGGGAGCTGTTTTTT.

This CDR3 is CASSSMTSGVYEQYF. In nucleotides, the CDR3 is TGTGCCAGCAGCTCAATGACTAGCGGGGTCTACGAGCAGTACTTC. This chain uses TRBV7-6 with TRBJ2-7, with 11 bases lining up with TRBD2. Germline values: CDR1 SGHVS, CDR2 FNYEAQ. The J segment lost 3 bases and the V segment lost 4 bases, leaving 5 bases of the junction unmatched. This CDR3 contains 15 residues.

In this sample, this clonotype turned up many times. The gene calls are TRBV24-1 and TRBJ2-3; TRBD2 matches at 9 bases. The V segment lost 5 bases and the J segment 6 bases; nucleotides outside the gene matches: 8. This CDR3 comprises 15 residues. Germline CDR1 KGHDR, CDR2 SFDVKD. The CDR3 DNA reads as TGTGCCACCAGTGTGGCGCGGGAGGGCCTGGATACGCAGTATTTT. This encodes CATSVAREGLDTQYF.

This clonotype has just a few counts. The V call is TRBV19, the J call TRBJ1-3, with 7 bases lining up with TRBD1. V lost 6 bases to trimming and J lost 6 bases; unmatched junction nucleotides: 5. The germline CDR1 and CDR2 sequences are LNHDA and SQIVND (reference sequence). CDR3 length: 13 residues. CDR3 sequence reads: CASRTTGQNTIYF. DNA of the CDR3: TGTGCCAGTAGGACGACAGGGCAAAACACCATATATTTT.

This clonotype was seen a handful of times. The J gene is TRBJ1-1, the V gene TRBV14; no clear D gene. V shed 2 bases and J shed 7 bases, with 17 bases lying between them. Germline CDR1 and CDR2: SGHDN and FVKESK. The CDR3 is 15 amino acids. The CDR3 DNA reads as TGTGCCAGCAGCCAAATTGGGCAACGGATGAATGAAGCTTTCTTT. It codes for CASSQIGQRMNEAFF.